The present T cell receptor (beta chain) was sequenced within a study of shared clonotypes between healthy human individuals. At the level of the study: Ranging from 18 to 49 in age, donors were two women and three men.

The naive CD8 population came from CD45RO-negative cells selected for CCR7, without terminally differentiated effector memory CD45RA+ cells. Germline lookup yields CDR1 MGHDK and CDR2 SYGVNS. CDR3 size: 14 residues. The V and J ends lost 3 bases and 9 bases, in that order; junction bases with no gene match: 3. This table comes from immunoSEQ multiplex PCR, and its TCRdb copy is limited to in-frame clones, with some not included. The table lists about 680,000 clones, about 91% of them singletons. This rearrangement joins TRBV25-1 to TRBJ2-1, with 12 bases identical to TRBD1. This clonotype was sampled from a man aged 25-40 years in good health. Sequencing was carried out using naive CD8+ T cells sorted from blood. The CDR3 loop is CASSEGTGGGEQFF. The CDR3 DNA sequence: TGTGCCAGCAGTGAGGGGACAGGGGGCGGTGAGCAGTTCTTC.